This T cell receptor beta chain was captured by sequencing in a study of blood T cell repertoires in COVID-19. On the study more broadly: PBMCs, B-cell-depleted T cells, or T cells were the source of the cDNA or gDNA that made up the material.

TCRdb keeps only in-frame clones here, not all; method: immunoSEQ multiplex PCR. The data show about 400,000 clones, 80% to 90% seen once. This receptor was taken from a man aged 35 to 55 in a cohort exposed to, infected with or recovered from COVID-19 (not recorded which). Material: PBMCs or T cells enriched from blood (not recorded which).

The chain's CDR3 is CASSPGETQYF. CDR3 nucleotide sequence: TGTGCCAGCAGCCCCGGAGAGACCCAGTACTTC. V usage is TRBV7-9 and J usage is TRBJ2-5; D remains unclear. The CDR3 is 11 residues long. Germline values: CDR1 SEHNR, CDR2 FQNEAQ (reference sequence). Trimming took off 5 bases at V and 4 bases at J, with 5 bases between the two ends.